A selection of T cell receptor beta chains follows, all from one sample in a study of blood T cell repertoires in COVID-19. Method: immunoSEQ multiplex PCR; TCRdb's copy keeps in-frame clones and lacks some. Here the sample spans roughly 150,000 clones, around nine tenths being singletons. The source material was peripheral blood. All receptors derive from a woman between 70 and 85 years old with acute or convalescent COVID-19. CDR3s include the opening cysteine and the closing phenylalanine or tryptophan. D genes are given only for firm matches. Size is omitted from some rows. Given values are once, few, many or a class for expanded clones.

J gene: TRBJ1-6
V gene: TRBV27
clone size: NA
CDR3 length: 12
D gene: TRBD1
CDR3 protein: CASRDRGSPLHF
CDR3 DNA: TGTGCCAGCCGGGACAGGGGTTCACCCCTCCACTTT

J gene: TRBJ2-6
V gene: TRBV21-1
clone size: NA
CDR3 length: 17
D gene: NA
CDR3 protein: CASSKVASPSGANVLTF
CDR3 DNA: TGTGCCAGCAGCAAAGTAGCGAGCCCCTCTGGGGCCAACGTCCTGACTTTC

J gene: TRBJ1-3
V gene: TRBV6-5
clone size: NA
CDR3 length: 13
D gene: NA
CDR3 protein: CASSYSTGNTIYF
CDR3 DNA: TGTGCCAGCAGTTACTCCACTGGAAACACCATATATTTT

J gene: TRBJ2-1
V gene: TRBV7-9
clone size: NA
CDR3 length: 16
D gene: NA
CDR3 protein: CASSLGGTESYNEQFF
CDR3 DNA: TGTGCCAGCAGCTTAGGCGGGACAGAGTCCTACAATGAGCAGTTCTTC

J gene: TRBJ1-5
V gene: TRBV18
clone size: NA
CDR3 length: 13
D gene: NA
CDR3 protein: CATAREGNQPQHF
CDR3 DNA: TGTGCCACGGCCAGGGAAGGCAATCAGCCCCAGCATTTT

J gene: TRBJ2-3
V gene: TRBV7-8
clone size: NA
CDR3 length: 14
D gene: TRBD2
CDR3 protein: CASSPRGYTDTQYF
CDR3 DNA: TGTGCCAGCAGCCCGCGGGGGTACACAGATACGCAGTATTTT

J gene: TRBJ1-2
V gene: TRBV27
clone size: NA
CDR3 length: 13
D gene: TRBD1
CDR3 protein: CASSFGTGYGYTF
CDR3 DNA: TGTGCCAGCAGTTTCGGGACAGGATATGGCTACACCTTC

J gene: TRBJ2-2
V gene: TRBV5-1
clone size: NA
CDR3 length: 17
D gene: TRBD2
CDR3 protein: CASSTTSSAGGPGELFF
CDR3 DNA: TGCGCCAGCAGCACTACTTCCTCAGCGGGGGGGCCCGGGGAGCTGTTTTTT

J gene: TRBJ2-4
V gene: TRBV28
clone size: NA
CDR3 length: 15
D gene: NA
CDR3 protein: CASSYPQGAKNIQYF
CDR3 DNA: TGTGCCAGCAGTTATCCCCAGGGAGCCAAAAACATTCAGTACTTC

J gene: TRBJ1-1
V gene: TRBV28
clone size: NA
CDR3 length: 15
D gene: NA
CDR3 protein: CASSTNSRVNTEAFF
CDR3 DNA: TGTGCCAGCAGCACCAATTCCCGAGTGAACACTGAAGCTTTCTTT

J gene: TRBJ1-4
V gene: TRBV2
clone size: NA
CDR3 length: 14
D gene: TRBD1
CDR3 protein: CASRPTGGGEKLFF
CDR3 DNA: TGTGCCAGCAGACCGACAGGGGGAGGTGAAAAACTGTTTTTT

J gene: TRBJ1-2
V gene: TRBV6-5
clone size: NA
CDR3 length: 15
D gene: NA
CDR3 protein: CASSYQGGLQNGYTF
CDR3 DNA: TGTGCCAGCAGTTACCAGGGCGGTCTTCAGAATGGCTACACCTTC

J gene: TRBJ1-2
V gene: TRBV14
clone size: NA
CDR3 length: 15
D gene: NA
CDR3 protein: CASSQVISGRNGYTF
CDR3 DNA: TGTGCCAGCAGCCAAGTTATAAGTGGGCGAAATGGCTACACCTTC

J gene: TRBJ2-5
V gene: TRBV18
clone size: NA
CDR3 length: 14
D gene: NA
CDR3 protein: CASSRTGLEETQYF
CDR3 DNA: TGTGCCAGCTCACGGACGGGACTCGAAGAGACCCAGTACTTC

J gene: TRBJ2-3
V gene: TRBV7-6
clone size: NA
CDR3 length: 15
D gene: TRBD1
CDR3 protein: CASSSWTGSTDTQYF
CDR3 DNA: TGTGCCAGCAGCTCCTGGACAGGGAGCACAGATACGCAGTATTTT

J gene: TRBJ2-3
V gene: TRBV27
clone size: NA
CDR3 length: 14
D gene: NA
CDR3 protein: CASTLSASTDTQYF
CDR3 DNA: TGTGCCAGCACCCTCAGTGCTAGCACAGATACGCAGTATTTT

J gene: TRBJ2-5
V gene: TRBV4-3
clone size: once
CDR3 length: 16
D gene: TRBD2
CDR3 protein: CASSLLAGGIQGTQYF
CDR3 DNA: TGCGCCAGCAGCCTTTTAGCGGGGGGGATACAGGGGACCCAGTACTTC

J gene: TRBJ2-1
V gene: TRBV6-4
clone size: NA
CDR3 length: 16
D gene: TRBD2
CDR3 protein: CASSDSGAGGRNEQFF
CDR3 DNA: TGTGCCAGCAGTGACTCTGGAGCGGGGGGGAGGAATGAGCAGTTCTTC

J gene: TRBJ2-3
V gene: TRBV6-5
clone size: NA
CDR3 length: 16
D gene: TRBD1
CDR3 protein: CASSYSTGESTDTQYF
CDR3 DNA: TGTGCCAGCAGTTACTCGACAGGGGAAAGCACAGATACGCAGTATTTT

J gene: TRBJ1-2
V gene: TRBV19
clone size: NA
CDR3 length: 13
D gene: TRBD1
CDR3 protein: CASSTRGNYGYTF
CDR3 DNA: TGTGCCAGTAGTACCAGGGGGAACTATGGCTACACCTTC

J gene: TRBJ1-4
V gene: TRBV11-2
clone size: NA
CDR3 length: 15
D gene: NA
CDR3 protein: CASSHSAGLDEKLFF
CDR3 DNA: TGTGCCAGCAGTCACTCCGCGGGCCTTGATGAAAAACTGTTTTTT

J gene: TRBJ2-1
V gene: TRBV7-2
clone size: NA
CDR3 length: 15
D gene: TRBD2
CDR3 protein: CASSNRLAGYNEQFF
CDR3 DNA: TGTGCCAGCAGCAACAGACTAGCGGGGTACAATGAGCAGTTCTTC

J gene: TRBJ2-5
V gene: TRBV11-2
clone size: NA
CDR3 length: 16
D gene: TRBD2
CDR3 protein: CASSFSSGGAGKTQYF
CDR3 DNA: TGTGCCAGCAGCTTTTCTAGCGGGGGGGCCGGGAAGACCCAGTACTTC

J gene: TRBJ1-1
V gene: TRBV6-5
clone size: once
CDR3 length: 15
D gene: TRBD1
CDR3 protein: CASSQTGILITEAFF
CDR3 DNA: TGTGCCAGCAGTCAGACAGGGATACTTATCACTGAAGCTTTCTTT

J gene: TRBJ2-7
V gene: TRBV7-2
clone size: once
CDR3 length: 13
D gene: NA
CDR3 protein: CASSLGLAYEQYF
CDR3 DNA: TGTGCCAGCAGCTTAGGACTAGCCTACGAGCAGTACTTC